Here is one T cell receptor beta chain with its context. What this receptor recognizes is not known. No per-base quality is available; no much larger clone lies one base away. This entry comes from a study of T cells after yellow fever vaccination (dated by TCRdb to the late 2010s). Concerning the study at large: The SMART-Seq v4 Ultra Low Input RNA kit was used to prepare libraries from fractions with low cell numbers. Two healthy male donors, one aged 18 to 30 and one aged 30 to 39 years, were included in the cohort. Bulk PBMC replicates and cell subsets were isolated from blood drawn at multiple timepoints before and after both primary and secondary immunization. To follow T-cell clones before and after primary and booster YFV17D yellow fever vaccination, bulk TCR alpha and beta repertoires were sequenced over time. What the research found in general, with its limitations: The secondary T-cell response was weaker than the primary response but faster, peaking on day 5 instead of day 15. The study included only two donors, which limits how far the findings can be generalized. A small fraction of clonotypes showed up in both the CD4 and CD8 compartments, probably as a result of convergent recombination. After the booster, most clones that had expanded after primary vaccination were detected again (over 95% of CD4 and about 88% of CD8), suggesting broad maintenance of memory. Because abundant contaminating clonotypes from the bulk population could be contained in FACS-sorted repertoires, computational filtering was required.

What the treatment or condition label conveys for this sample: live attenuated yellow fever vaccine strain. At each blood-draw timepoint, two biological replicates of bulk PBMCs were obtained. PBMCs were isolated from peripheral blood using a standard Ficoll-Paque protocol. TriZol was used to extract RNA from bulk PBMCs, CD4 and CD8 fractions, and dextramer-positive and dextramer-negative fractions. The CDR3 numbers 13 residues from cysteine through phenylalanine. Just the 39-base CDR3 DNA is kept, in frame starting at base 1. Trimming at the junction amounts to 1 base on V and 8 bases on J, and the germline ends lie 12 bases apart. The germline V gene encodes CDR1 DFQATT and CDR2 SNEGSKA (reference sequence). TCR cDNA was synthesized by 5'RACE template switching, through which a universal primer site and unique molecular identifiers were introduced. Priming for cDNA synthesis came from both the TCR alpha and TCR beta constant segments. Libraries were amplified in two PCR steps, with sample barcodes and sequencing adapters added in the second step. Libraries were sequenced on Illumina HiSeq 2500 (2x100 bp) or NovaSeq (2x150 bp). Processing in the source paper ran as follows. Reads were demultiplexed and collapsed into UMI consensus sequences with MIGEC, and V(D)J alignment was performed with MiXCR. Clonotypes responding to the vaccine were identified with edgeR on replicate PBMC samples, with the criteria of FDR below 0.01 and a log2 fold change above 5 up to day 15. CD4 or CD8 identity was assigned to each bulk clonotype according to whether the clonotype was present at higher abundance in the sequenced CD4 repertoire or the sequenced CD8 repertoire. TCRdb reran the public reads through fastp at Q25 and MiXCR, keeping productive beta chains. When rows share a CDR3 protein, they turn into one entry using the most common DNA and genes. What appears here as the V and J calls and clone size reflects TCRdb's work, not the paper's. This sample holds 350,000 to 450,000 distinct CDR3 sequences; 6.2% were observed only once. Approximately 16% of the sample comes from the top ten.

The sequence joins TRBV20-1 to TRBJ2-1; a tentative D call is TRBD1 (6 bases match). This clonotype was sampled from a man aged 25-45 years who received the YFV17D yellow fever vaccine. Sequencing was performed on PBMCs, taken 5 days after the yellow fever booster vaccination. At the DNA level, the sequence is TGCAGTGCTAGAGTTGGGGGCATCGATGAGCAGTTCTTC. Its amino acids are CSARVGGIDEQFF.